The sequence of this T cell receptor (beta chain) was determined in a study of T cell responses to AZD1222 COVID-19 vaccine. Notes on the study in general: Scientists sampled the repertoires only once the peak T cell response had passed. Donors were largely white British and mainly female; clonal diversity was possibly underestimated. Only a handful of AZD1222 recipients, several in all, had baseline seropositivity.

This CDR3 has 17 amino acids. The V segment lost 6 bases and the J segment 6 bases; nucleotides outside the gene matches: 18. Germline V gene sequence: CDR1 MNHEY, CDR2 SVGEGT. Sequenced by immunoSEQ multiplex PCR; TCRdb stores in-frame clones only, minus some. The sample consists of 110,000 or so clones, about 91% of them appearing once. In the case of this clone: Its specificity is unknown.

This specimen consisted of peripheral blood, obtained 28 days after the second AZD1222 dose. This chain uses TRBV6-2 or TRBV6-3 with TRBJ1-2; 8 bases are a match to TRBD1. The source is an adult who received the AZD1222 COVID-19 vaccine. The CDR3 DNA sequence: TGTGCCAGCAGCGCACCCGGGGCAGGGGGCGCCCAGGATGGCTACACCTTC. This gives the protein CASSAPGAGGAQDGYTF.